This is a list of T cell receptor beta chains from one sample in a study of shared clonotypes between healthy human individuals. The repertoire was sequenced with immunoSEQ multiplex PCR; TCRdb's copy has only in-frame clones and lacks some. The repertoire holds 800,000 to 1,200,000 clones, around 82% seen once, with under 0.6% in the top ten. The sample consisted of memory CD4+ T cells from PBMCs. These receptors were taken from a man aged 18 to 35 in good health. Some clones in this sample may be carry-over from other donors' samples. The conserved cysteine and the conserved F or W are not part of the CDR3 here. Each record gives: J gene, V gene, D gene, CDR3 protein. D genes are given only for firm matches.

>TRBJ2-1|TRBV30|TRBD2
AWNPGTRLNEQF
>TRBJ2-5|TRBV10-3|.
AISDREETQY
>TRBJ1-1|TRBV29-1|.
SVVGLMNTEAF
>TRBJ2-1|TRBV5-4|TRBD2
ASSSGLAGSYNEQF
>TRBJ1-1|TRBV6-1|.
ASSARGGRDTEAF
>TRBJ2-3|TRBV9|TRBD2
ASSTREGSGAYTDTQY
>TRBJ1-1|TRBV2|.
ASRRDNTEAF
>TRBJ2-5|TRBV28|.
ASSRQIQETQY
>TRBJ2-2|TRBV4-1|TRBD2
ASSHPSGSGTGELF
>TRBJ2-5|TRBV18|TRBD1
ASSPLGTALQETQY
>TRBJ1-4|TRBV18|.
ASSPTLNEKLF
>TRBJ2-5|TRBV10-1|.
ASSDRREGGTQY
>TRBJ1-4|TRBV25-1|.
ASRGSSEKLF
>TRBJ1-1|TRBV6-5|.
ASSRQALNTEAF
>TRBJ1-1|TRBV30|.
AWTRQDKTGTEAF
>TRBJ2-2|TRBV19|.
ASSMGTPRGGELF
>TRBJ1-1|TRBV6-5|.
ASTLRGVNTEAF
>TRBJ2-1|TRBV7-3|.
ASSQGASGHYNEQF
>TRBJ2-1|TRBV7-8|.
ASSSPTASSYNEQF
>TRBJ2-7|TRBV28|.
ASKPRLDRNEQY
>TRBJ2-3|TRBV7-2|.
ASSTLATSFRDTQY
>TRBJ1-4|TRBV29-1|.
SVEDRGEKLF
>TRBJ2-5|TRBV11-2|TRBD2
ASSLSGLAGGPGTQY
>TRBJ2-1|TRBV6-1|TRBD2
ASTTSGLYNEQF
>TRBJ2-7|TRBV9|TRBD1
ASSPRPGTGAYEQY
>TRBJ2-7|TRBV4-1|TRBD2
ASSLTGTSIEQY
>TRBJ1-5|TRBV4-1|.
ASSQVGGPQH
>TRBJ1-2|TRBV14|TRBD1
ASSLLSGTGGFLYGYT
>TRBJ2-3|TRBV6-1|.
ASSESRLDTQY
>TRBJ1-1|TRBV5-4|.
ASKGMGEAF
>TRBJ2-1|TRBV5-5|.
ASSLNREPEF
>TRBJ2-2|TRBV28|TRBD1
ASSPWTGPTGELF
>TRBJ2-7|TRBV25-1|.
ASSESSHEQY
>TRBJ1-1|TRBV28|.
ASSTWTEAF
>TRBJ2-1|TRBV5-4|TRBD1
ASSTGQGLNEQF
>TRBJ2-7|TRBV7-8|.
ASSLDSGEQY
>TRBJ2-7|TRBV11-2|.
ASSPSMGGQY
>TRBJ1-2|TRBV9|TRBD1
ASSPQGGGYT
>TRBJ2-2|TRBV5-1|.
ASRPSQGTGELF
>TRBJ2-3|TRBV6-1|.
ASPGGGGEDTQY
>TRBJ1-1|TRBV29-1|.
SVVSRTLNTEAF
>TRBJ2-4|TRBV7-2|.
ASSFHRQVAKNIQY
>TRBJ1-4|TRBV27|.
ASSSHGPEKLF
>TRBJ1-2|TRBV6-5|.
ASSYVGGANYGYT
>TRBJ2-7|TRBV28|TRBD2
ASSPSGSGSYEQY